A selection of T cell receptor beta chains follows, all from one sample in a study of response to subunit inactivated influenza vaccine. Via MiXCR, TCRdb re-called the RT-PCR reads, giving one row per CDR3 protein. The sample holds about 480,000 distinct CDR3 sequences; 10% to 15% are singletons and the top ten take roughly 13%. The material was PBMCs from blood, obtained roughly 47 days after vaccination. These receptors all stem from a man in his forties or fifties who received an inactivated influenza vaccine. The CDR3 runs from the conserved cysteine through the conserved F or W. The order of the fields is clone size, D gene, V gene, J gene, CDR3 DNA, CDR3 protein. A D gene is named only where the DNA matches it firmly. Clone size appears in some rows only: once, few, many, or a class for an expanded clone.

>few|TRBD2|TRBV5-1|TRBJ2-1
TGCGCCAGCAGCTTGTCAAGGACTAGCGGAAACAATGAGCAGTTCTTC
CASSLSRTSGNNEQFF
>-|-|TRBV6-2/TRBV6-3|TRBJ2-5
TGTGCCAGCACCAGAGGGGGAGTTGGGGGAGAGACCCAGTACTTC
CASTRGGVGGETQYF
>many|TRBD1|TRBV27|TRBJ2-3
TGTGCCAGCAGTTTGTCGCCGGGACAGGGGTGGGATACGCAGTATTTT
CASSLSPGQGWDTQYF
>few|-|TRBV15|TRBJ2-5
TGTGCCACCAGCAGAGATCAAGTCAGGGGAGAGACCCAGTACTTC
CATSRDQVRGETQYF
>few|TRBD2|TRBV10-2|TRBJ2-7
TGCGCCAGCAGGGGGACTAGCGAGATCTACGAGCAGTACTTC
CASRGTSEIYEQYF
>-|-|TRBV5-1|TRBJ1-5
TGCGCCAGCAGCTTGATTGGGGATTTGAGTCAGCCCCAGCATTTT
CASSLIGDLSQPQHF
>many|-|TRBV20-1|TRBJ2-3
TGCAGTGCTAGAGACCCTAGTAGGAGCACAGATACGCAGTATTTT
CSARDPSRSTDTQYF
>-|TRBD2|TRBV11-2|TRBJ2-3
TGTGCCAGCAGCTTAATGGCTTTGCGGGGGGCCGGCGACACAGATACGCAGTATTTT
CASSLMALRGAGDTDTQYF
>many|-|TRBV29-1|TRBJ2-7
TGCAGCGCGGAGGGGACCGGGGTATGGGGTTCCTACGAGCAGTACTTC
CSAEGTGVWGSYEQYF
>many|-|TRBV20-1|TRBJ1-1
TGCAGTGCTAGAGAAAAGGGCCCGAACACTGAAGCTTTCTTT
CSAREKGPNTEAFF
>-|-|TRBV11-2|TRBJ2-7
TGTGCCAGCAGCTTCTTCAGGGATGGTGGGGAGCAGTACTTC
CASSFFRDGGEQYF
>-|-|TRBV4-3|TRBJ2-3
TGCGCCAGCAGCCAAGTAGGCTCGGGAGCAGATACGCAGTATTTT
CASSQVGSGADTQYF
>-|-|TRBV12-3/TRBV12-4|TRBJ1-1
TGTGCCAGCAGTTTAAACCGGTTTGGGAACACTGAAGCTTTCTTT
CASSLNRFGNTEAFF
>-|-|TRBV12-3/TRBV12-4|TRBJ2-1
TGTGCCAGCAGTCAAAACGGCAATGAGCAGTTCTTC
CASSQNGNEQFF
>-|TRBD2|TRBV4-3|TRBJ2-7
TGCGCCAGCAGCCAAGAGACTAGCGGGGCTCCGGGGGAGCAGTACTTC
CASSQETSGAPGEQYF
>once|-|TRBV2|TRBJ2-1
TGTGCCAGCACTCTGGACTCCGACAATGAGCAGTTCTTC
CASTLDSDNEQFF
>-|-|TRBV3-1|TRBJ2-5
TGTGCCACCCAGGGATATGAGACCCAGTACTTC
CATQGYETQYF
>few|TRBD2|TRBV24-1|TRBJ2-1
TGTGCCACCACCCCGGGGGGGAGCTCCTACAATGAGCAGTTCTTC
CATTPGGSSYNEQFF
>-|TRBD2|TRBV28|TRBJ2-3
TGTGCCAGCAGCTCCAGCGGGGACACAGATACGCAGTATTTT
CASSSSGDTDTQYF
>-|TRBD1|TRBV6-1|TRBJ2-5
TGTGCCAGCAGTCCTCCGGGACAGGAGCAAGAGACCCAGTACTTC
CASSPPGQEQETQYF
>-|TRBD1|TRBV20-1|TRBJ2-1
TGCAGTGCTAGCGGTAGGGGGCGCTCCTACAATGAGCAGTTCTTC
CSASGRGRSYNEQFF
>few|-|TRBV9|TRBJ1-5
TGTGCCAGCAGCGTAGCTCCGGACAGCAATCAGCCCCAGCATTTT
CASSVAPDSNQPQHF
>few|-|TRBV20-1|TRBJ2-3
TGCAGTGCCACCCCGGGTCCGGTGGATACGCAGTATTTT
CSATPGPVDTQYF
>-|TRBD2|TRBV4-3|TRBJ2-7
TGCGCCAGCAGCCAAGAAAGGGGGCTAGCGGGAGTCCACGAGCAGTACTTC
CASSQERGLAGVHEQYF
>few|-|TRBV27|TRBJ1-2
TGTGCCAGCAGTTCTTACAGGAACTATGGCTACACCTTC
CASSSYRNYGYTF
>-|TRBD1|TRBV18|TRBJ2-7
TGTGCCAGCTCACCACGAGCAGGGGGCGGAAACGAGCAGTACTTC
CASSPRAGGGNEQYF
>few|TRBD2|TRBV2|TRBJ2-5
TGTGCCAGCAGGGGACTAGCTCGAGAGACCCAGTACTTC
CASRGLARETQYF
>many|TRBD2|TRBV6-2/TRBV6-3|TRBJ2-1
TGTGCCAGCAGTTACTCGGGGACGCCGGGACTAGCGATCTACAATGAGCAGTTCTTC
CASSYSGTPGLAIYNEQFF
>-|TRBD2|TRBV7-3|TRBJ2-1
TGTGCCAGCAGCTTTGGCGGGACTAGGTCAAGGAATGAGCAGTTCTTC
CASSFGGTRSRNEQFF
>few|-|TRBV2|TRBJ2-4
TGTGCCAGCAGTGGCAAGGGGGTCAAAAACATTCAGTACTTC
CASSGKGVKNIQYF
>many|TRBD2|TRBV29-1|TRBJ2-5
TGCAGCGTTGGACTAGCGGGAGGAGAGACCCAGTACTTC
CSVGLAGGETQYF
>-|-|TRBV4-2|TRBJ2-7
TGTGCCAGCAGCCAAGATATTTCGGACTACGAGCAGTACTTC
CASSQDISDYEQYF
>many|-|TRBV28|TRBJ2-5
TGTGCCAGCAGGCCGGAAGGAGAGACCCAGTACTTC
CASRPEGETQYF
>-|TRBD1|TRBV24-1|TRBJ2-7
TGTGCCACCAGTGAGGGGGACAGCGGATTCCACGAGCAGTACTTC
CATSEGDSGFHEQYF
>few|-|TRBV6-2/TRBV6-3|TRBJ2-2
TGTGCCAGCAGTTTTCTTAGGGGATCCGGGGAGCTGTTTTTT
CASSFLRGSGELFF
>-|-|TRBV28|TRBJ2-7
TGTGCCAGCAGTTTATTGAGATACGAGCAGTACTTC
CASSLLRYEQYF
>-|-|TRBV28|TRBJ2-1
TGTGCCAGCAGTTTAGCGGGCGATAACAATGAGCAGTTCTTC
CASSLAGDNNEQFF
>few|-|TRBV7-2|TRBJ1-2
TGTGCCAGCAGCCTCGACGGGGACTACACCTTC
CASSLDGDYTF
>-|TRBD1|TRBV20-1|TRBJ2-3
TGCAGTGCTAGAGATTTCGGACAGGGGTTAGATACGCATTATTTT
CSARDFGQGLDTHYF
>once|-|TRBV2|TRBJ1-2
TGTGCCAGCAGTAAGGAGGGTGGCTACACCTTC
CASSKEGGYTF
>many|TRBD2|TRBV20-1|TRBJ2-5
TGCAGTGCTAGTATGAGCGGGGGGGCTGGAGAGACCCAGTACTTC
CSASMSGGAGETQYF
>few|-|TRBV12-3/TRBV12-4|TRBJ1-2
TGTGCCAGCAGTTTATCCAGGGGCGGTGGCTACACCTTC
CASSLSRGGGYTF
>few|-|TRBV15|TRBJ2-7
TGTGCCACCAGCAGACACGGTGGCGAGCAGTACTTC
CATSRHGGEQYF
>few|-|TRBV5-6|TRBJ1-1
TGTGCCAGCAGCTTACAGGGTCCCATCCTGAACACTGAAGCTTTCTTT
CASSLQGPILNTEAFF
>-|TRBD1|TRBV6-6|TRBJ1-6
TGTGCCAGCAGCCGTCAAGGGACAGGGGGTGCTCTGGGCTCCTATAATTCACCCCTCCACTTT
CASSRQGTGGALGSYNSPLHF
>-|-|TRBV4-2|TRBJ2-1
TGTGCCAGCAGCCAAGTCGGGGGACCCTACGGTGGTGAGCAGTTCTTC
CASSQVGGPYGGEQFF
>-|TRBD1|TRBV12-3/TRBV12-4|TRBJ2-5
TGTGCCAGCAGCCGAACAGGGGTGGAGGAGACCCAGTACTTC
CASSRTGVEETQYF
>-|-|TRBV7-2|TRBJ2-1
TGTGCCAGCAGCTTTACGGGGACCCAGGAGCAGTTCTTC
CASSFTGTQEQFF
>-|-|TRBV19|TRBJ1-1
TGTGCCAGTAGTATAGATGCGGACAGCCGAGCTTTCTTT
CASSIDADSRAFF
>-|-|TRBV4-3|TRBJ2-1
TGCGCCAGCAGCCAACTGAGGGACAACTACAATGAGCAGTTCTTC
CASSQLRDNYNEQFF
>-|TRBD1|TRBV5-1|TRBJ2-1
TGCGCCAGCAGCTTAATTTGGACAGGGGAGGAATTTGAGCAGTTCTTC
CASSLIWTGEEFEQFF
>-|-|TRBV5-1|TRBJ2-1
TGCGCCAGCAGCACTGGACAGAGGGCCGATGAGCAGTTCTTC
CASSTGQRADEQFF